This section outlines one TCR beta chain sequence together with its context. What it binds is unknown. TCRdb's table, derived via immunoSEQ multiplex PCR, lists solely in-frame clones and lacks some. The sample consists of under 350,000 clones, 65% to 90% of them appearing once. The source of the sample is a study of cytomegalovirus exposure and HLA in healthy donors. About the research overall: According to later analysis, the same platform produced the 130 or so validation and several hundred first-cohort repertoires. Study-level results: The authors listed around 150 TCR beta chains as cytomegalovirus-associated.

The V gene's germline CDR1 is MNHEY and CDR2 SVGAGI. CDR3 length: 16 residues. V trimming: 2 bases; J trimming: 3 bases; junction bases outside the gene matches: 8. The study drew the donors from its roughly 120-subject validation cohort, separate from the roughly 700-subject first cohort. The origin of this receptor is a woman aged 18-35 years in good health and CMV-seronegative. Specimen: PBMCs. The chain has TRBV6-5 and TRBJ2-5; 8 bases match TRBD1. CDR3 residues: CASSYGQGTKEETQYF. CDR3 sequence (DNA): TGTGCCAGCAGTTACGGACAGGGAACTAAGGAAGAGACCCAGTACTTC.